This T cell receptor beta chain was obtained from a study of shared clonotypes between healthy human individuals. This table comes from immunoSEQ multiplex PCR, and its TCRdb copy is limited to in-frame clones, with some not included. Of millions of clones in the sample, roughly 93% were seen once. As concerns this clone: Its target is not known.

Trimming removed 3 bases at V and 2 bases at J, with 17 bases between. CDR3 length: 16 residues. The germline V gene encodes CDR1 SGHTA and CDR2 FQGNSA. CD4+ cells underwent separation, giving CD45RA+ naive and CD45RA-negative memory subsets. Study observations and caveats: Since donors were few, the genetic and exposure-history diversity represented was limited.

The chain couples TRBV7-2 to TRBJ2-7; D is unclear. This clonotype was sampled from a man aged 18 to 35 in good health. Some clones in this sample may be carry-over from other donors' samples. Sequencing was performed on naive CD4+ T cells from PBMCs. The subset was: CD45RA+ positively selected. CDR3 protein: CASSFDFQSSTYEQYF. DNA of the CDR3: TGTGCCAGCAGCTTCGATTTTCAGAGCTCCACCTACGAGCAGTACTTC.